This T cell receptor beta chain was captured in a study of tumor and adjacent non-tumor tissue in lung cancer. Study-level information: Patients comprised about a dozen adenocarcinoma, a couple of squamous cell carcinoma and 1 small cell lung cancer.

Study-level points and caveats: In normal lung, the top 100 clones were significantly more dominant than in tumor. TCR diversity was significantly greater in tumor than normal lung tissue.

TCRbeta libraries were built with three rounds of nested PCR, modified from ARM-PCR. TCRdb analysed the multiplex PCR reads with MiXCR anew, one entry per CDR3 protein. The profile shows approximately 68,000 distinct CDR3 sequences, around 80% of them singletons. Comment on this clonotype: The antigen is not known.

The CDR3 spans 15 residues. Per the germline V gene, CDR1 is DFQATT and CDR2 is SNEGSKA (reference sequence). The J segment lost 5 bases and the V segment lost 5 bases, leaving 13 bases of the junction unmatched. The template was RNA from unsorted bulk tissue. Distant lung tissue was collected more than 3 cm away from the tumor edge. The chain carries TRBV20-1 and TRBJ2-7; TRBD2 matches at 9 bases. The receptor comes from a man between 60 and 75 years old with non-small cell lung cancer. Sequences were obtained from distant non-tumor lung tissue. DNA for the CDR3: TGCAGTGCTGCAGGGACTAGCAGGAGATTCGACGAGCAGTACTTC. Translating it yields CSAAGTSRRFDEQYF.